The rows below give T cell receptor beta chains drawn from one sample of a study of T cells in tumors after PD-1 blockade. The data were produced by immunoSEQ multiplex PCR, yet TCRdb's version contains in-frame clones alone and is incomplete. The data contain around 60,000 clones, around 80% of them seen just once; the ten biggest clones take up around 15%. The sequenced sample was PBMCs, obtained before anti-PD-1 treatment. These TCRs come from a human donor with basal cell carcinoma. Each CDR3 is given with its conserved first and last residue. D genes are given only for firm matches. Clone size is given for some rows only: seen once, a few or many times, or a class if the clone is expanded.

V gene	clone size	J gene	D gene	CDR3 protein	CDR3 DNA
TRBV24-1	.	TRBJ2-5	.	CATSGLSGPWTVQETQYF	TGTGCCACCAGTGGCTTATCGGGCCCATGGACCGTCCAAGAGACCCAGTACTTC
TRBV18	.	TRBJ1-1	.	CASSPVALGGTEAFF	TGTGCCAGCTCACCAGTTGCTCTCGGCGGTACTGAAGCTTTCTTT
TRBV6-2/TRBV6-3	.	TRBJ1-5	.	CASSYGSRGNQPQHF	TGTGCCAGCAGTTACGGCAGCCGCGGGAATCAGCCCCAGCATTTT
TRBV9	few	TRBJ2-5	TRBD2	CASSHGLATRETQYF	TGTGCCAGCAGCCACGGACTAGCCACCCGGGAGACCCAGTACTTC
TRBV6-2/TRBV6-3	.	TRBJ1-3	TRBD1	CASSPRTGELGSGNTIYF	TGTGCCAGCAGCCCTAGGACAGGGGAGTTGGGGTCTGGAAACACCATATATTTT
TRBV19	.	TRBJ2-7	TRBD1	CASSLGQGTREQYF	TGTGCCAGTAGTCTCGGACAGGGGACCCGCGAGCAGTACTTC
TRBV18	.	TRBJ1-2	TRBD1	CASSLTDRGDYGYTF	TGTGCCAGCTCACTTACCGACAGGGGTGACTATGGCTACACCTTC
TRBV5-4	medium-sized	TRBJ1-1	.	CASSPFFGDTEAFF	TGTGCCAGCAGCCCCTTTTTTGGGGACACTGAAGCTTTCTTT
TRBV5-1	.	TRBJ1-3	TRBD1	CASSPGTGTGNTIYF	TGCGCCAGTAGCCCCGGGACAGGGACAGGAAACACCATATATTTT
TRBV2	.	TRBJ1-5	TRBD1	CASSKETGISNQPQHF	TGTGCCAGCAGTAAAGAGACAGGGATTAGCAATCAGCCCCAGCATTTT
TRBV4-1	.	TRBJ2-1	TRBD2	CASSQGSGGRSYNEQFF	TGCGCCAGCAGCCAAGGTAGCGGGGGCCGCTCCTACAATGAGCAGTTCTTC
TRBV5-8	.	TRBJ2-3	.	CASSLGENTDTQYF	TGTGCCAGCAGCTTGGGTGAAAACACAGATACGCAGTATTTT
TRBV5-1	.	TRBJ2-1	TRBD2	CASSQTSGGPNEQFF	TGCGCCAGCAGCCAGACTAGCGGGGGGCCCAATGAGCAGTTCTTC
TRBV30	.	TRBJ1-2	.	CAWSGTPVNYGYTF	TGTGCCTGGAGTGGGACTCCAGTTAACTATGGCTACACCTTC
TRBV18	.	TRBJ2-1	.	CASSPLANEQFF	TGTGCCAGCTCACCACTAGCCAATGAGCAGTTCTTC
TRBV11-3	.	TRBJ2-7	.	CASSPSTGNYEQYF	TGTGCCAGCAGCCCGAGCACAGGGAACTACGAGCAGTACTTC
TRBV9	.	TRBJ1-3	.	CASSVAQAGSGNTIYF	TGTGCCAGCAGCGTAGCCCAGGCCGGCTCTGGAAACACCATATATTTT
TRBV24-1	.	TRBJ2-3	TRBD2	CATSDSLSGGAADTQYF	TGTGCCACCAGTGATTCACTTAGCGGGGGGGCCGCAGATACGCAGTATTTT
TRBV7-2	.	TRBJ1-5	TRBD1	CASSLGYRGGNQPQHF	TGTGCCAGCAGCTTAGGATACAGGGGAGGCAATCAGCCCCAGCATTTT
TRBV5-1	.	TRBJ1-5	TRBD1	CASSFLWDRFSNQPQHF	TGCGCCAGCAGCTTTCTCTGGGACAGGTTTAGCAATCAGCCCCAGCATTTT
TRBV30	.	TRBJ1-5	TRBD1	CAWSSRQGDQPQHF	TGTGCCTGGAGTTCACGACAGGGGGATCAGCCCCAGCATTTT
TRBV7-9	.	TRBJ1-5	.	CASSGDNNQPQHF	TGTGCCAGCAGCGGCGACAACAATCAGCCCCAGCATTTT
TRBV30	few	TRBJ1-1	.	CAWSVLVITEAFF	TGTGCCTGGAGTGTACTGGTGATCACTGAAGCTTTCTTT
TRBV28	.	TRBJ2-2	.	CASTGSSGELFF	TGTGCCAGCACGGGGAGCTCCGGGGAGCTGTTTTTT
TRBV5-1	.	TRBJ2-7	TRBD1	CASSLGTGGAYEQYF	TGCGCCAGCAGCTTGGGGACAGGGGGCGCCTACGAGCAGTACTTC
TRBV6-5	.	TRBJ2-1	.	CASSYSQAVPDNEQFF	TGTGCCAGCAGTTACTCTCAAGCGGTCCCGGACAATGAGCAGTTCTTC
TRBV2	.	TRBJ2-3	.	CASSELGGTTDTQYF	TGTGCCAGCAGTGAATTAGGGGGTACCACAGATACGCAGTATTTT
TRBV3-1/TRBV3-2	.	TRBJ1-1	.	CASSPRRKGNTEAFF	TGTGCCAGCAGCCCGAGGAGGAAGGGGAACACTGAAGCTTTCTTT
TRBV7-3	few	TRBJ2-2	.	CASSPDPGLAGELFF	TGTGCCAGCAGTCCGGACCCAGGGCTCGCCGGGGAGCTGTTTTTT
TRBV6-6	.	TRBJ1-1	.	CASSFRVSSPNTEAFF	TGTGCCAGCAGTTTCAGGGTCAGCTCACCAAACACTGAAGCTTTCTTT
TRBV10-2	.	TRBJ2-3	TRBD2	CARRDRGADTQYF	TGCGCCAGACGGGACCGGGGGGCAGATACGCAGTATTTT
TRBV20-1	.	TRBJ2-7	.	CSASGALPYEQYF	TGCAGTGCTAGTGGGGCGTTGCCCTACGAGCAGTACTTC
TRBV5-1	.	TRBJ1-1	TRBD1	CASSPSRDRFEAFF	TGCGCCAGCAGCCCGTCCCGGGACAGGTTCGAAGCTTTCTTT
TRBV3-1/TRBV3-2	.	TRBJ2-1	.	CASSQDPVGDNEQFF	TGTGCCAGCAGCCAAGACCCGGTGGGTGACAATGAGCAGTTCTTC
TRBV5-4	.	TRBJ1-3	TRBD1	CASSLGTGASGNTIYF	TGTGCCAGCAGCTTGGGGACAGGGGCCTCTGGAAACACCATATATTTT
TRBV7-8	.	TRBJ2-5	TRBD1	CASSLGQQETQYF	TGTGCCAGCAGCCTGGGACAGCAAGAGACCCAGTACTTC
TRBV7-9	once	TRBJ2-7	.	CASSSDYEQYF	TGTGCCAGCAGCTCTGACTACGAGCAGTACTTC